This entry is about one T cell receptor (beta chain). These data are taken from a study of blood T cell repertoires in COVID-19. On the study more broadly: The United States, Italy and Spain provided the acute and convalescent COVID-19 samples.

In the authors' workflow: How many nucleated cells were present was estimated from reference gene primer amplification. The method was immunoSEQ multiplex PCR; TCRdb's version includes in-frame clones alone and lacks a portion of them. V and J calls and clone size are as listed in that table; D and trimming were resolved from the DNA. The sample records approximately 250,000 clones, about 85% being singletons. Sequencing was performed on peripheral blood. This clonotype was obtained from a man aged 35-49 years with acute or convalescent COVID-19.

The CDR3 nucleotides read TGTGCCTGGAGTGTATCGCAGGCCCATGGCTACACCTTC. This gives the protein CAWSVSQAHGYTF. The rearrangement joins TRBV30 to TRBJ1-2; D not certain. The germline V gene has CDR1 GTSNPN and CDR2 SVGIG (reference sequence). The CDR3 loop spans 13 amino acids. V was clipped by 0 bases and J by 6 bases, with 11 bases between them.